This T cell receptor beta chain was retrieved from a study of blood T cell repertoires in COVID-19. In its sample, this clone was seen once. Only in-frame clones appear in the TCRdb table, and some are missing; sequencing was by immunoSEQ multiplex PCR. Here the sample spans approximately 70,000 clones, around 91% being singletons. Germline V CDR1 and CDR2: SGHRS, YFSETQ. This CDR3 has 15 amino acids. V was cut by 0 bases and J by 0 bases, with 9 bases left in between. The receptor was isolated from a human donor in a cohort sampled during active COVID-19. The sequencing input was peripheral blood. The chain recombines TRBV5-1 with TRBJ1-1; TRBD1 is a possible D gene (5 bases). CDR3 bases: TGCGCCAGCAGCTTGGCCGCAGGGATGAACACTGAAGCTTTCTTT. This codes for CASSLAAGMNTEAFF. Based on the CDR3 plus reference TRBV5-1 and TRBJ1-1, the full variable domain is KAGVTQTPRYLIKTRGQQVTLSCSPISGHRSVSWYQQTPGQGLQFLFEYFSETQRNKGNFPGRFSGRQFSNSRSEMNVSTLELGDSALYLCASSLAAGMNTEAFFGQGTRLTVV.